This TCR beta chain was documented in a study of Ad26.COV2.S vaccination and SARS-CoV-2 variants. At the level of the study: Intramuscularly, Ad26.COV2.S was given either once or twice, 56 days apart.

TCRdb's copy holds only in-frame clones and misses some; the assay was immunoSEQ multiplex PCR. The sample yields about 410,000 clones, roughly nine tenths seen once. The germline V gene encodes CDR1 MNHEY and CDR2 SMNVEV (reference sequence). The junction had 2 bases not matched to a gene; V was cut back by 3 bases and J by 3 bases. The CDR3 runs 14 residues. Treatment specified: approximately 18 received Ad26.COV2.S at low or high dose, single or two shots; 5 received placebo; per-sample allocation not given. On day 63 after the first injection, vaccine and placebo recipients gave samples. In the case of this clone: No antigen is known for it.

Study-wide findings and caveats: Researchers reported similar non-spike TCR breadth in vaccine and placebo recipients.

The rearrangement uses TRBV27 and TRBJ1-5; 7 bases match TRBD1. Source: peripheral blood, taken in a trial of Ad26.COV2.S vaccine versus placebo. The TCR comes from a person between 18 and 65 years old who received the Ad26.COV2.S COVID-19 vaccine or a placebo. The CDR3 DNA is TGTGCCAGCAGTTTCGGACAGGACAATCAGCCCCAGCATTTT. Translated: CASSFGQDNQPQHF.